Given below is one T cell receptor (beta chain) in context. The PCR made use of 60 Vbeta and 13 Jbeta primers. Assay: immunoSEQ multiplex PCR; the TCRdb copy retains only in-frame clones and omits some. The sample holds about 200,000 clones, about three quarters seen once. This sample was included in a study of cytomegalovirus exposure and HLA in healthy donors. Germline V gene sequence: CDR1 SQVTM, CDR2 ANQGSEA. V was shortened by 4 bases and J by 7 bases, with 17 bases between the two germline ends. CDR3 length: 14 amino acids. Sequencing was performed on PBMCs. The chain uses TRBV29-1 and TRBJ2-1, with a weak D call TRBD2 (5 bases). The receptor's source is a woman in her thirties or forties in good health and CMV-seronegative. The CDR3 region has the DNA TGCAGCGTTGGTTCTGGACCCGGAGGTAATGAGCAGTTCTTC. Its protein is CSVGSGPGGNEQFF.